These 17 T cell receptor beta chains originate from one sample sequenced in a study of response to subunit inactivated influenza vaccine. TCRdb itself ran the RT-PCR reads through MiXCR, one entry per CDR3 protein. Of 650,000 to 800,000 distinct CDR3 sequences in the sample, around 13% were seen once. This sample comprised PBMCs from blood, obtained less than 15 days before vaccination. The source of these receptors is a man between 50 and 59 years old who received an inactivated influenza vaccine.

This clonotype was seen at least ten times. The chain combines TRBV7-2 with TRBJ1-4, with a tentative D call TRBD1 (6 bases). Germline-derived CDR1 and CDR2 are SGHTA and FQGNSA. The ends were cut back, 4 bases at V and 6 bases at J, with 12 bases in the middle. This CDR3 has 14 amino acids. The CDR3: CASSSQGGDEKLFF. CDR3 DNA sequence: TGTGCCAGCAGCTCACAGGGAGGGGATGAAAAACTGTTTTTT.

This chain links TRBV3-1 with TRBJ2-3; D is uncertain. The CDR3 has 12 residues. Germline CDR1 LGHDT, CDR2 YNNKEL (reference sequence). The V gene lost 0 bases and the J gene lost 8 bases, with 6 bases spanning the gap. As DNA, the CDR3 is TGTGCCAGCAGCCAAGATGGGGTTACGCAGTATTTT. Residues: CASSQDGVTQYF.

V gene TRBV20-1 combines with J gene TRBJ1-4; 8 bases map to TRBD1. This CDR3 has 15 residues. The V segment lost 3 bases and the J segment 5 bases; nucleotides outside the gene matches: 8. Germline CDR1 and CDR2: DFQATT and SNEGSKA (reference sequence). CDR3 residues: CSARGDRGGNEKLFF. The CDR3 nucleotides are TGCAGTGCTAGGGGCGACAGGGGCGGGAATGAAAAACTGTTTTTT.

This clonotype was observed a handful of times. The chain links TRBV20-1 to TRBJ1-4; tentative D call: TRBD1 (6 bases). Trimming cost V 4 bases and J 0 bases, with 9 bases left between them. This CDR3 contains 14 residues. Germline V gene data show CDR1 as DFQATT and CDR2 as SNEGSKA (reference sequence). This chain's CDR3 is CSAKQGATNEKLFF. The CDR3 DNA is TGCAGTGCTAAACAGGGTGCAACTAATGAAAAACTGTTTTTT.

The gene calls are TRBV7-9 and TRBJ1-1; no reliable D call. The CDR3 runs 13 residues. CDR1 and CDR2 from the germline V gene are SEHNR and FQNEAQ (reference sequence). The ends were cut back, 7 bases at V and 4 bases at J, with 13 bases in the middle. CDR3 DNA: TGTGCCAGCACACCGATGCCAGGCACTGAAGCTTTCTTT. Protein sequence: CASTPMPGTEAFF.

The chain employs TRBV6-2 or TRBV6-3 and TRBJ1-5, with TRBD1 matching 8 bases. With V trimmed by 7 bases and J by 5 bases, 7 bases remained unmatched. The CDR3 sequence is 14 residues long. Germline V lookup: CDR1 MNHEY, CDR2 SVGEGT. CDR3 nucleotide sequence: TGTGCCAGCAAACCGGGACAGGAGGATCAGCCCCAGCATTTT. Its translation: CASKPGQEDQPQHF.

In this sample, this clonotype turned up a few times. The genes are TRBV29-1 and TRBJ1-2; D is unclear. V lost 7 bases and J lost 3, with 12 bases in between. The CDR3 is 12 amino acids. The V gene's germline CDR1 is SQVTM and CDR2 ANQGSEA. The CDR3 DNA reads TGCAGCGCCGGACCTATCGACTATGGCTACACCTTC. Residues: CSAGPIDYGYTF.

The chain recombines TRBV12-3 or TRBV12-4 with TRBJ2-7; possibly TRBD1 or TRBD2 for D (5 bases each). CDR3 size: 13 residues. The ends were cut back, 5 bases at V and 6 bases at J, with 14 bases in the middle. CDR3: CASSEMGEIEQYF. The CDR3 coding sequence is TGTGCCAGCAGTGAAATGGGGGAAATCGAGCAGTACTTC.

This clonotype was found a few times. The chain carries TRBV10-1 and TRBJ2-3; no reliable D call. The CDR3 spans 16 residues. V lost 0 bases and J lost 5, with 15 bases in between. Germline CDR1 is WNHNN and CDR2 is SYGVQD (reference sequence). Written as DNA, the CDR3 is TGCGCCAGCAGTGAGTCGGCCCTGGTACAAGGAGATACGCAGTATTTT. Its translation: CASSESALVQGDTQYF.

This clonotype was detected only a few times. The V gene is TRBV7-2, the J gene TRBJ2-7, with TRBD2 identical over 7 bases. CDR3 size: 15 residues. Per the germline V gene, CDR1 is SGHTA and CDR2 is FQGNSA. Trimming cost V 3 bases and J 0 bases; bases outside gene matches: 5. Here the CDR3 DNA reads TGTGCCAGCAGCTTGATGGCGGGAGCCTCCTACGAGCAGTACTTC. Translation: CASSLMAGASYEQYF.

In its sample, this clonotype was seen many times. The chain combines TRBV7-9 with TRBJ2-3; possible D gene TRBD2, 7 bases. In germline, CDR1 is SEHNR, CDR2 FQNEAQ (reference sequence). This CDR3 is built from 15 residues. Trimming removed 0 bases from V and 7 bases from J, with 14 bases in between. The CDR3 nucleotides are TGTGCCAGCAGCTTAGCGGGGGGGACAATCCATACGCAGTATTTT. Amino acid sequence: CASSLAGGTIHTQYF.

This chain connects TRBV6-2 or TRBV6-3 to TRBJ2-7; TRBD2 matches 8 bases. Germline V gene data show CDR1 as MNHEY and CDR2 as SVGEGT. The CDR3 has 14 residues. Trimming removed 4 bases from V and 6 bases from J; junction bases left unmatched: 8. Here the CDR3 reads CASSWVPAGGEQYF. In nucleotides, the CDR3 is TGTGCCAGCAGTTGGGTCCCGGCGGGAGGCGAGCAGTACTTC.

The table lists this clonotype with a few counts. V usage is TRBV2 and J usage is TRBJ1-2; TRBD1 might be the D (6 bases). CDR1 and CDR2 from the germline V gene are SNHLY and FYNNEI. This CDR3 is 13 amino acids long. Trimming took off 9 bases at V and 0 bases at J, with 11 bases between the two ends. CDR3 in DNA: TGTGCCAGTTCCAGGGGTCCTAACTATGGCTACACCTTC. Translation: CASSRGPNYGYTF.

This clonotype occurred many times. V usage is TRBV10-2 and J usage is TRBJ2-3; 9 positions agree with TRBD1. The J segment lost 3 bases and the V segment lost 3 bases, leaving 13 bases of the junction unmatched. The CDR3 has 18 amino acids. CDR1 and CDR2 from the germline V gene are WSHSY and SAAADI. Here the CDR3 reads CASSELWRGTGLTDTQYF. CDR3 in DNA: TGCGCCAGCAGTGAACTGTGGCGGGGGACAGGGCTTACAGATACGCAGTATTTT.

The V gene is TRBV7-6, the J gene TRBJ2-5, with 7 bases that match TRBD1. Germline CDR1 is SGHVS and CDR2 is FNYEAQ. J was trimmed by 1 base and V by 5 bases; bases with no gene match: 7. This CDR3 has 15 amino acids. CDR3 region: CASSPIGQVQETQYF. CDR3 DNA: TGTGCCAGCAGCCCGATAGGACAGGTCCAAGAGACCCAGTACTTC.

This clonotype was observed a few times. The genes are TRBV7-8 and TRBJ2-7; D unclear. CDR1 is SGHVS, CDR2 FQNEAQ, per germline. V dropped 2 bases and J dropped 0 bases, with 8 bases sitting between them. The CDR3 contains 14 residues. The CDR3 sequence is CASSLRRNSYEQYF. CDR3 coding DNA: TGTGCCAGCAGCTTACGGCGGAACTCCTACGAGCAGTACTTC. The full variable domain, in which reference TRBV7-8 and TRBJ2-7 provide the parts outside the CDR3, is GAGVSQSPRYKVAKRGQDVALRCDPISGHVSLFWYQQALGQGPEFLTYFQNEAQLDKSGLPSDRFFAERPEGSVSTLKIQRTQQEDSAVYLCASSLRRNSYEQYFGPGTRLTVT.

This chain links TRBV19 with TRBJ2-2; D tentatively reads TRBD1 or TRBD2 (5 bases each). Germline CDR1 is LNHDA and CDR2 is SQIVND (reference sequence). V was cut by 5 bases and J by 1 base, with 11 bases left in between. This CDR3 spans 15 amino acids. CDR3 region: CASSGTLRNTGELFF. Here the CDR3 DNA reads TGTGCCAGTAGTGGGACGTTGCGGAACACCGGGGAGCTGTTTTTT. Full variable domain (rest looked up from reference TRBV19 and TRBJ2-2): DGGITQSPKYLFRKEGQNVTLSCEQNLNHDAMYWYRQDPGQGLRLIYYSQIVNDFQKGDIAEGYSVSREKKESFPLTVTSAQKNPTAFYLCASSGTLRNTGELFFGEGSRLTVL.